These 20 T cell receptor beta chains came from one sample sequenced in a study of blood T cells in healthy people across ages. Then a second PCR, running about 6 to 12 cycles, was carried out with a sample-barcoded 5' primer and a J-beta primer mix. TCRdb reanalysed the 5' RACE reads using MiXCR and keeps one entry per CDR3 protein. The table records some 1.5 million distinct CDR3 sequences, around 40% of them present only once. Sequenced material: blood. The receptors here all came from a young woman in good health.

CDR3 coding DNA: TGTGCCAGCAGTCAGCTACCCGGGACTGGGAAAGAGACCCAGTACTTC. Its protein product is CASSQLPGTGKETQYF. V usage is TRBV6-1 and J usage is TRBJ2-5, with D possibly being TRBD2 (6 bases). V shed 5 bases and J shed 3 bases, with 19 bases lying between them. This CDR3 comprises 16 residues. Germline CDR1 reads MNHNS; CDR2 reads SASEGT.

The rearrangement uses TRBV5-1 and TRBJ1-6; 9 positions agree with TRBD1. Germline CDR1 reads SGHRS; CDR2 reads YFSETQ. The CDR3 has 15 amino acids. V dropped 4 bases and J dropped 8; count of bases not matched to a gene: 7. The CDR3 bases are TGCGCCAGCAGCCGAGACAGGGGGAGGTATTCACCCCTCCACTTT. Protein sequence: CASSRDRGRYSPLHF.

This clonotype has at least ten counts. This chain links TRBV20-1 with TRBJ2-3; no clear D gene. This CDR3 is built from 12 residues. Trimming left V 0 bases short and J 4 bases short, with 5 bases between. Germline-derived CDR1 and CDR2 are DFQATT and SNEGSKA (reference sequence). CDR3 loop: CSARDTSDTQYF. Here the CDR3 DNA reads TGCAGTGCTAGAGATACATCAGATACGCAGTATTTT.

The sample holds a few counts of this clonotype. The chain is built from TRBV20-1 and TRBJ1-2; the D gene is possibly TRBD1 (5 bases). CDR3 length: 17 amino acids. V was clipped by 3 bases and J by 6 bases, with 26 bases between them. Germline assignment: CDR1 DFQATT and CDR2 SNEGSKA (reference sequence). The CDR3 DNA follows: TGCAGTGCTAGGCTACCCCCATCCACAGGAAGTTTACATGGCTACACCTTC. Protein sequence: CSARLPPSTGSLHGYTF.

The rearrangement links TRBV6-2 or TRBV6-3 to TRBJ1-2; the D gene is possibly TRBD1 (5 bases). CDR1 is MNHEY, CDR2 SVGEGT, per germline. This CDR3 has 13 residues. Deletions cut 5 bases from V and 5 bases from J, with 12 bases between. CDR3 DNA sequence: TGTGCCAGCAGTCCATGGAGACAGTATGGCTACACCTTC. Translation: CASSPWRQYGYTF.

This clonotype has just a few counts. CDR3 DNA sequence: TGTGCCAGCAGCCCTGGGACATGGGCAGATACGCAGTATTTT. Protein: CASSPGTWADTQYF. The chain employs TRBV9 and TRBJ2-3, with a possible D match to TRBD1 (6 bases). This CDR3 comprises 14 residues. V gave up 4 bases and J gave up 4 bases, with 13 bases separating them. Germline loops: CDR1 SGDLS, CDR2 YYNGEE.

V gene TRBV11-2 combines with J gene TRBJ2-1, with D unresolved. This CDR3 is 16 amino acids long. Germline values: CDR1 SGHAT, CDR2 FQNNGV. V was clipped by 5 bases and J by 6 bases, with 20 bases between them. CDR3 in DNA: TGTGCCAGCAGCCCCCTCCTTGGGCAGCTAGGCAATGAGCAGTTCTTC. This translates into CASSPLLGQLGNEQFF. The full variable domain, its missing parts supplied by reference TRBV11-2 and TRBJ2-1, is EAGVAQSPRYKIIEKRQSVAFWCNPISGHATLYWYQQILGQGPKLLIQFQNNGVVDDSQLPKDRFSAERLKGVDSTLKIQPAKLEDSAVYLCASSPLLGQLGNEQFFGPGTRLTVL.

The chain is built from TRBV4-1 and TRBJ1-1; unclear D gene. The CDR3 covers 14 residues. In germline, CDR1 is MGHRA, CDR2 YSYEKL. The V end lost 2 bases, the J end lost 0 bases, and 7 bases lay between the germline ends. CDR3: CASSQPTLNTEAFF. CDR3 nucleotides: TGCGCCAGCAGCCAACCTACATTGAACACTGAAGCTTTCTTT.

This chain links TRBV7-9 with TRBJ2-4; TRBD1 matches at 9 bases. V shed 5 bases and J 8 bases; nucleotides not matched to a gene: 4. CDR3 length equals 13 residues. Germline V gives CDR1 SEHNR, CDR2 FQNEAQ (reference sequence). The CDR3 reads CASSQGQGDIQYF. CDR3 DNA: TGTGCCAGCAGCCAGGGACAGGGAGACATTCAGTACTTC.

This clonotype was picked up a small number of times. The chain couples TRBV12-5 to TRBJ1-4; D not certain. Deletions cut 6 bases from V and 10 bases from J, with 15 bases between. Germline-derived CDR1 and CDR2 are LGHNT and FRNRAP. CDR3 length equals 13 residues. DNA for the CDR3: TGTGCTAGTGGGCAGAATTCCCGGGCAAAACTGTTTTTT. This codes for CASGQNSRAKLFF.

V is TRBV29-1 and J is TRBJ2-2; D unresolved. The CDR3 has 12 residues. CDR1 and CDR2 from the germline V gene are SQVTM and ANQGSEA. V was trimmed by 4 bases and J by 3 bases, leaving 6 bases between them. Written as DNA, the CDR3 is TGCAGCGTTGGAGCATACACCGGGGAGCTGTTTTTT. This sequence encodes CSVGAYTGELFF.

J is TRBJ2-7 and V is TRBV20-1; tentatively, D is TRBD2 (5 bases). The J call may be wrong; the DNA end is better matched by TRBJ2-5. Germline loops: CDR1 DFQATT, CDR2 SNEGSKA (reference sequence). The CDR3 consists of 15 residues. The CDR3 sequence is CSARDLIGVQETQYF. Written as DNA, the CDR3 is TGCAGTGCTAGAGATCTGATCGGGGTCCAGGAGACCCAGTACTTC.

This clonotype has just a few counts. The chain uses TRBV29-1 and TRBJ2-1, with a possible D match to TRBD1 (6 bases). V was pared by 4 bases and J by 10 bases, with 14 bases between. The CDR3 length is 12 residues. Per germline, CDR1 SQVTM and CDR2 ANQGSEA. The CDR3: CSVGGRHSEQFF. As DNA, the CDR3 is TGCAGCGTTGGGGGGCGACATTCCGAGCAGTTCTTC.

The rearrangement joins TRBV20-1 to TRBJ1-1; D unresolved. The CDR3 is made up of 15 amino acids. Per germline, CDR1 DFQATT and CDR2 SNEGSKA (reference sequence). V was pared by 2 bases and J by 3 bases, with 16 bases between. The CDR3 sequence is CSARNSLKMHTEAFF. CDR3 DNA: TGCAGTGCTAGAAATAGCCTAAAGATGCACACTGAAGCTTTCTTT.

The chain carries TRBV6-2 or TRBV6-3 and TRBJ1-1; D possibly corresponds to TRBD1 (5 bases). Trimming took 7 bases from V and 0 from J, leaving 12 bases between them. The CDR3 has 14 amino acids. The germline gives CDR1 MNHEY, CDR2 SVGEGT. The CDR3 sequence: CASTSDTLNTEAFF. The CDR3 DNA reads as TGTGCCAGCACCTCGGACACTTTGAACACTGAAGCTTTCTTT.

The table lists this clonotype with a few counts. V usage is TRBV7-8 and J usage is TRBJ2-1, with TRBD2 matching over 7 bases. Unmatched junction bases numbered 4, after V lost 1 base and J lost 10 bases. Germline V gene data show CDR1 as SGHVS and CDR2 as FQNEAQ. The CDR3 contains 13 residues. The CDR3 DNA is TGTGCCAGCAGCTTAGAACTAGCGTGGGAGCAGTTCTTC. This encodes CASSLELAWEQFF.

A word on this clonotype: Because it lacks the conserved phenylalanine or tryptophan at the end, this CDR3 is likely a read error. The chain employs TRBV12-3 or TRBV12-4 and TRBJ2-3; TRBD1 or TRBD2 may be the D gene (5 bases each). The ends were cut back, 5 bases at V and 7 bases at J, with 16 bases in the middle. There are 14 residues in the CDR3. The CDR3 DNA reads as TGTGCCAGCAGTCTTTTAGGGACGTCTAATACGCAGTATTCT. Encoded protein: CASSLLGTSNTQYS.

The rearrangement uses TRBV5-1 and TRBJ1-1; 10 nucleotides line up with TRBD1. V lost 4 bases and J lost 5; bases outside the gene matches: 8. CDR3 length: 15 amino acids. The germline V gene has CDR1 SGHRS and CDR2 YFSETQ. Here the CDR3 DNA reads TGCGCCAGCAGCCCATCCGGGACAGGGGAAACTGAAGCTTTCTTT. Translating it yields CASSPSGTGETEAFF. The full variable domain, with the rest looked up from reference TRBV5-1 and TRBJ1-1, is KAGVTQTPRYLIKTRGQQVTLSCSPISGHRSVSWYQQTPGQGLQFLFEYFSETQRNKGNFPGRFSGRQFSNSRSEMNVSTLELGDSALYLCASSPSGTGETEAFFGQGTRLTVV.

This clonotype was detected a few times. The rearrangement links TRBV20-1 to TRBJ1-2; 11 bases align to TRBD1. The CDR3 has 16 amino acids. J was trimmed by 5 bases and V by 6 bases; bases with no gene match: 14. CDR1 is DFQATT, CDR2 SNEGSKA, per germline (reference sequence). The chain's CDR3 is CSAPTVLGQGDYGYTF. CDR3 coding DNA: TGCAGTGCCCCGACGGTTCTGGGACAGGGGGATTATGGCTACACCTTC.

This rearrangement joins TRBV7-2 to TRBJ2-1, with 8 bases fitting TRBD2. Germline CDR1 SGHTA, CDR2 FQGNSA. Trimming cost V 3 bases and J 7 bases; bases outside gene matches: 8. The CDR3 length is 15 residues. The CDR3 sequence: CASSFREGLGNEQFF. CDR3 coding DNA: TGTGCCAGCAGCTTCCGGGAGGGCCTCGGAAATGAGCAGTTCTTC.